The 26 T cell receptor beta chains given below trace back to one sample, sequenced in a study of cytomegalovirus exposure and HLA in healthy donors. Both 60 Vbeta primers and 13 Jbeta primers went into the PCR. Produced via immunoSEQ multiplex PCR; TCRdb's table is partial and in-frame only. This table has 150,000 or so clones, around 73% appearing once. Sequenced material: PBMCs. These receptors were obtained from a female donor in good health and CMV-seronegative.

The J gene is TRBJ1-5, the V gene TRBV7-2, with 8 bases fitting TRBD1. There are 17 residues in the CDR3. With 5 bases clipped from V and 2 bases from J, the junction kept 11 bases outside the gene matches. Germline V CDR1 and CDR2: SGHTA, FQGNSA. The CDR3 protein is CASSQFAGGRGNQPQHF. In nucleotides, the CDR3 is TGTGCCAGCAGCCAATTCGCAGGGGGCAGGGGCAATCAGCCCCAGCATTTT.

The genes are TRBV7-2 and TRBJ1-1, with D unresolved. This CDR3 region has 13 residues. The germline V gene has CDR1 SGHTA and CDR2 FQGNSA. Trimming pared 5 bases from V and 0 bases from J, leaving 7 bases between. Here the CDR3 reads CASSPTLNTEAFF. In DNA, the CDR3 is TGTGCCAGCAGCCCTACCCTGAACACTGAAGCTTTCTTT.

V and J are TRBV11-2 and TRBJ1-1, with D tentatively TRBD1 (6 bases). The V end lost 1 base, the J end lost 1 base, and 10 bases lay between the germline ends. CDR1 SGHAT and CDR2 FQNNGV come from the germline V gene. The CDR3 is 15 residues long. The CDR3 DNA sequence: TGTGCCAGCAGCTTAGCACACAGGGAGAACACTGAAGCTTTCTTT. Translation gives CASSLAHRENTEAFF.

There are a few counts of this clone. The rearrangement uses TRBV6-6 and TRBJ2-5, with a possible D match to TRBD1 (6 bases). Trimming took 4 bases from V and 4 from J, leaving 19 bases between them. The CDR3 runs to 16 residues. Germline CDR1 MNHNY, CDR2 SVGAGI (reference sequence). DNA of the CDR3: TGTGCCAGCAGTTTTCACCAATGGGGGCGGCCAGAGACCCAGTACTTC. Translating it yields CASSFHQWGRPETQYF.

The chain couples TRBV6-6 to TRBJ2-7; 7 bases match TRBD2. Trimming cost V 2 bases and J 4 bases; bases outside gene matches: 5. Germline V gives CDR1 MNHNY, CDR2 SVGAGI (reference sequence). CDR3 length equals 14 residues. The CDR3 sequence: CASSYRTSSYEQYF. The CDR3 region has the DNA TGTGCCAGCAGTTACAGGACTAGTTCGTACGAGCAGTACTTC.

J is TRBJ1-1 and V is TRBV29-1; D call uncertain. V shed 4 bases and J shed 8 bases, with 11 bases lying between them. Germline V gene sequence: CDR1 SQVTM, CDR2 ANQGSEA. The CDR3 has 11 amino acids. CDR3 region: CSVAGSEEAFF. DNA of the CDR3: TGCAGCGTTGCGGGTTCGGAGGAAGCTTTCTTT.

The chain combines TRBV19 with TRBJ2-3; possibly TRBD2 for D (5 bases). CDR3 length: 15 residues. Between the trimmed V and J ends, which lost 5 bases and 1 base, there was a span of 13 bases. Germline V CDR1 and CDR2: LNHDA, SQIVND (reference sequence). CDR3 nucleotide sequence: TGTGCCAGTAGTCCCCGGGATTCCGGCACAGATACGCAGTATTTT. It translates to CASSPRDSGTDTQYF.

V and J are TRBV10-1 and TRBJ1-2, with D hard to call. CDR3 length equals 13 residues. With 4 bases removed from V and 8 bases from J, the gap between germline ends came to 14 bases. Germline CDR1 WNHNN, CDR2 SYGVQD (reference sequence). CDR3 residues: CASSVPRFWGYTF. CDR3 DNA sequence: TGCGCCAGCAGTGTACCTAGGTTTTGGGGCTACACCTTC.

V gene TRBV15 combines with J gene TRBJ2-7, with 7 bases lining up with TRBD1. V was pared by 4 bases and J by 0 bases, with 3 bases of the junction left unmatched. Germline V gene lookup returns CDR1 LNHNV and CDR2 YYDKDF (reference sequence). This CDR3 spans 14 amino acids. The CDR3 loop is CATSTRDSSYEQYF. CDR3 in DNA: TGTGCCACCAGCACCCGGGACAGCTCCTACGAGCAGTACTTC.

The table lists this clone with a few counts. This chain links TRBV2 with TRBJ2-2; D might be TRBD1 (5 bases). The CDR3 is made up of 12 amino acids. Germline V gene data show CDR1 as SNHLY and CDR2 as FYNNEI. Trimming cost V 4 bases and J 6 bases, with 6 bases left between them. CDR3 DNA: TGTGCCAGCAGTGCAGGGTCCGGGGAGCTGTTTTTT. Its protein is CASSAGSGELFF.

For this clone: One end of the junction does not line up with germline, which may come from a read error. The chain has TRBV30 and TRBJ2-1, with a weak D call TRBD2 (5 bases). Germline V CDR1 and CDR2: GTSNPN, SVGIG (reference sequence). The CDR3 has 14 residues. Here the CDR3 reads CAWSLRTGYSEQFF. Here the CDR3 DNA reads TGTGCCTGGAGTCTCCGGACTGGATACAGTGAGCAGTTCTTC. The entire variable domain, with the rest obtained from reference TRBV30 and TRBJ2-1, is as follows: SQTIHQWPATLVQPVGSPLSLECTVEGTSNPNLYWYRQAAGRGLQLLFYSVGIGQISSEVPQNLSASRPQDRQFILSSKKLLLSDSGFYLCAWSLRTGYSEQFFGPGTRLTVL.

V gene TRBV2 combines with J gene TRBJ2-5, with D maybe TRBD1 (6 bases). The J call may be mistaken, given a closer DNA end match to TRBJ2-7. This CDR3 contains 12 residues. Germline lookup yields CDR1 SNHLY and CDR2 FYNNEI. CDR3 DNA: TGTGCCAGCAGTGCCAGGGGCTACGAGCAGTACTTC. Its translation is CASSARGYEQYF.

Only a few counts were recorded for this clone. This chain links TRBV2 with TRBJ2-1; TRBD1 aligns across 9 bases. CDR3 size: 16 residues. V shed 3 bases and J 5 bases; nucleotides not matched to a gene: 8. CDR1 is SNHLY, CDR2 FYNNEI, per germline. For the CDR3, the DNA is TGTGCCAGCAGTGAGGAAAGGACAGGGGTTAACAATGAGCAGTTCTTC. Translated: CASSEERTGVNNEQFF. Full variable domain (missing parts from reference TRBV2 and TRBJ2-1): EPEVTQTPSHQVTQMGQEVILRCVPISNHLYFYWYRQILGQKVEFLVSFYNNEISEKSEIFDDQFSVERPDGSNFTLKIRSTKLEDSAMYFCASSEERTGVNNEQFFGPGTRLTVL.

The chain employs TRBV27 and TRBJ2-5; TRBD1 aligns across 10 bases. The DNA matches TRBJ2-7 better at its end, which makes the J call doubtful. The CDR3 consists of 14 residues. From germline, CDR1 is MNHEY and CDR2 SMNVEV (reference sequence). This CDR3 is CASRGTGVTYEQYF. CDR3 DNA: TGTGCCAGCAGAGGGACAGGGGTTACCTACGAGCAGTACTTC.

The chain carries TRBV6-1 and TRBJ1-1; no firm D call. V was pared by 2 bases and J by 7 bases, with 11 bases between. Germline lookup yields CDR1 MNHNS and CDR2 SASEGT. The length of the CDR3 is 13 residues. CDR3 sequence (DNA): TGTGCCAGCAGTGAACGAGGGTTTAGTGAAGCTTTCTTT. It is translated as CASSERGFSEAFF.

This clone was detected only once. The chain is built from TRBV4-1 and TRBJ1-1, with TRBD1 as a possible D gene (5 bases). The germline V gene has CDR1 MGHRA and CDR2 YSYEKL. With 3 bases removed from V and 2 bases from J, the gap between germline ends came to 16 bases. CDR3 length: 16 residues. The chain's CDR3 is CASSQGPTRLNTEAFF. The CDR3 DNA reads as TGCGCCAGCAGCCAGGGGCCGACAAGACTCAACACTGAAGCTTTCTTT.

This rearrangement joins TRBV28 to TRBJ2-7, with 9 bases fitting TRBD2. V shed 6 bases, J shed 7 bases, and the junction held 19 bases outside the gene matches. Germline lookup yields CDR1 MDHEN and CDR2 SYDVKM. The CDR3 is 17 amino acids. The CDR3 DNA reads as TGTGCCAGCAGCTTAAAATTTAGGACTAGCGCCCCCAGGGAGCAGTACTTC. Its translation: CASSLKFRTSAPREQYF.

The genes are TRBV19 and TRBJ2-4; a possible D gene is TRBD2 (5 bases). Germline CDR1 LNHDA, CDR2 SQIVND (reference sequence). Deletions cut 7 bases from V and 8 bases from J, with 12 bases between. The CDR3 covers 12 residues. CDR3 sequence: CASTGSGDIQYF. The CDR3 DNA reads as TGTGCCAGTACGGGTTCCGGGGACATTCAGTACTTC.

The count of this clone is one. The chain couples TRBV27 to TRBJ2-7, with D possibly TRBD2 on 6 matching bases. Trimming left V 5 bases short and J 5 bases short, with 37 bases between. Germline CDR1 MNHEY, CDR2 SMNVEV (reference sequence). CDR3 length equals 21 residues. CDR3 in amino acids: CASSPRLVWSVGDLPTDEQYF. The CDR3 DNA follows: TGTGCCAGCAGTCCCAGACTAGTGTGGTCGGTCGGGGACCTTCCAACTGACGAGCAGTACTTC.

The CDR3 DNA sequence: TGTGCCAGCAGCTTGTATAGGATAGGGGGAGACGAGCAGTACTTC. It translates to CASSLYRIGGDEQYF. The chain joins TRBV5-5 to TRBJ2-7; a possible D gene is TRBD1 (6 bases). The V end lost 1 base, the J end lost 5 bases, and 16 bases lay between the germline ends. Germline CDR1 is SGHKS and CDR2 is YYEKEE (reference sequence). The CDR3 covers 15 residues. Variable domain in full (rest from reference TRBV5-5 and TRBJ2-7): DAGVTQSPTHLIKTRGQQVTLRCSPISGHKSVSWYQQVLGQGPQFIFQYYEKEERGRGNFPDRFSARQFPNYSSELNVNALLLGDSALYLCASSLYRIGGDEQYFGPGTRLTVT.

The chain joins TRBV29-1 to TRBJ2-2; TRBD1 matches at 7 bases. This CDR3 has 14 residues. Germline V lookup: CDR1 SQVTM, CDR2 ANQGSEA. Losses at the gene ends were 7 bases for V and 6 bases for J; bases not matched to a gene: 11. For the CDR3, the DNA is TGCAGCGGAGCCTACAGGGGAAGGGCCGGGGAGCTGTTTTTT. This sequence encodes CSGAYRGRAGELFF.

The rearrangement links TRBV7-6 to TRBJ1-3; D possibly corresponds to TRBD1 (6 bases). The germline V gene has CDR1 SGHVS and CDR2 FNYEAQ. This CDR3 contains 16 residues. V was trimmed by 1 base and J by 1 base, leaving 11 bases between them. CDR3 region: CASSLGGQPSGNTIYF. The DNA for the CDR3 is TGTGCCAGCAGCTTAGGAGGACAGCCTTCTGGAAACACCATATATTTT.

The chain combines TRBV15 with TRBJ2-1, with 7 positions matching TRBD1. The CDR3 is 15 amino acids. J lost 2 bases, V lost 3 bases, and 4 bases had no gene match. From germline, CDR1 is LNHNV and CDR2 YYDKDF (reference sequence). The chain's CDR3 is CATSRGTVTYNEQFF. CDR3 nucleotide sequence: TGTGCCACCAGCAGGGGGACAGTAACCTACAATGAGCAGTTCTTC.

Of note for this clone: One end of the junction is discordant with germline, which a read error may explain. V usage is TRBV7-9 and J usage is TRBJ2-6; D gene ambiguous. The CDR3 runs 14 residues. From germline, CDR1 is SEHNR and CDR2 FQNEAQ (reference sequence). The CDR3 spells CSSSLLSGANVLTF. CDR3 DNA sequence: TGTTCCAGCAGCTTACTGTCTGGGGCCAACGTCCTGACTTTC.

The rearrangement uses TRBV19 and TRBJ2-1, with 12 bases identical to TRBD2. V lost 3 bases to trimming and J lost 3 bases; unmatched junction nucleotides: 6. Germline V gene sequence: CDR1 LNHDA, CDR2 SQIVND (reference sequence). The CDR3 runs to 17 residues. The CDR3 coding sequence is TGTGCCAGTAGTATTCCCCTAGCGGGAGGGGGCTACAATGAGCAGTTCTTC. Protein product: CASSIPLAGGGYNEQFF. Combining the CDR3 with reference TRBV19 and TRBJ2-1 gives the whole variable domain DGGITQSPKYLFRKEGQNVTLSCEQNLNHDAMYWYRQDPGQGLRLIYYSQIVNDFQKGDIAEGYSVSREKKESFPLTVTSAQKNPTAFYLCASSIPLAGGGYNEQFFGPGTRLTVL.

In its sample, this clone was seen once. This chain connects TRBV28 to TRBJ2-7; 10 bases match TRBD1. The trim removed 6 bases at V and 6 bases at J, leaving 5 bases unmatched. CDR3 length equals 13 residues. Germline-derived CDR1 and CDR2 are MDHEN and SYDVKM. As DNA, the CDR3 is TGTGCCAGCAGCCCCGGGACAGGGGTCGAGCAGTACTTC. It translates to CASSPGTGVEQYF.